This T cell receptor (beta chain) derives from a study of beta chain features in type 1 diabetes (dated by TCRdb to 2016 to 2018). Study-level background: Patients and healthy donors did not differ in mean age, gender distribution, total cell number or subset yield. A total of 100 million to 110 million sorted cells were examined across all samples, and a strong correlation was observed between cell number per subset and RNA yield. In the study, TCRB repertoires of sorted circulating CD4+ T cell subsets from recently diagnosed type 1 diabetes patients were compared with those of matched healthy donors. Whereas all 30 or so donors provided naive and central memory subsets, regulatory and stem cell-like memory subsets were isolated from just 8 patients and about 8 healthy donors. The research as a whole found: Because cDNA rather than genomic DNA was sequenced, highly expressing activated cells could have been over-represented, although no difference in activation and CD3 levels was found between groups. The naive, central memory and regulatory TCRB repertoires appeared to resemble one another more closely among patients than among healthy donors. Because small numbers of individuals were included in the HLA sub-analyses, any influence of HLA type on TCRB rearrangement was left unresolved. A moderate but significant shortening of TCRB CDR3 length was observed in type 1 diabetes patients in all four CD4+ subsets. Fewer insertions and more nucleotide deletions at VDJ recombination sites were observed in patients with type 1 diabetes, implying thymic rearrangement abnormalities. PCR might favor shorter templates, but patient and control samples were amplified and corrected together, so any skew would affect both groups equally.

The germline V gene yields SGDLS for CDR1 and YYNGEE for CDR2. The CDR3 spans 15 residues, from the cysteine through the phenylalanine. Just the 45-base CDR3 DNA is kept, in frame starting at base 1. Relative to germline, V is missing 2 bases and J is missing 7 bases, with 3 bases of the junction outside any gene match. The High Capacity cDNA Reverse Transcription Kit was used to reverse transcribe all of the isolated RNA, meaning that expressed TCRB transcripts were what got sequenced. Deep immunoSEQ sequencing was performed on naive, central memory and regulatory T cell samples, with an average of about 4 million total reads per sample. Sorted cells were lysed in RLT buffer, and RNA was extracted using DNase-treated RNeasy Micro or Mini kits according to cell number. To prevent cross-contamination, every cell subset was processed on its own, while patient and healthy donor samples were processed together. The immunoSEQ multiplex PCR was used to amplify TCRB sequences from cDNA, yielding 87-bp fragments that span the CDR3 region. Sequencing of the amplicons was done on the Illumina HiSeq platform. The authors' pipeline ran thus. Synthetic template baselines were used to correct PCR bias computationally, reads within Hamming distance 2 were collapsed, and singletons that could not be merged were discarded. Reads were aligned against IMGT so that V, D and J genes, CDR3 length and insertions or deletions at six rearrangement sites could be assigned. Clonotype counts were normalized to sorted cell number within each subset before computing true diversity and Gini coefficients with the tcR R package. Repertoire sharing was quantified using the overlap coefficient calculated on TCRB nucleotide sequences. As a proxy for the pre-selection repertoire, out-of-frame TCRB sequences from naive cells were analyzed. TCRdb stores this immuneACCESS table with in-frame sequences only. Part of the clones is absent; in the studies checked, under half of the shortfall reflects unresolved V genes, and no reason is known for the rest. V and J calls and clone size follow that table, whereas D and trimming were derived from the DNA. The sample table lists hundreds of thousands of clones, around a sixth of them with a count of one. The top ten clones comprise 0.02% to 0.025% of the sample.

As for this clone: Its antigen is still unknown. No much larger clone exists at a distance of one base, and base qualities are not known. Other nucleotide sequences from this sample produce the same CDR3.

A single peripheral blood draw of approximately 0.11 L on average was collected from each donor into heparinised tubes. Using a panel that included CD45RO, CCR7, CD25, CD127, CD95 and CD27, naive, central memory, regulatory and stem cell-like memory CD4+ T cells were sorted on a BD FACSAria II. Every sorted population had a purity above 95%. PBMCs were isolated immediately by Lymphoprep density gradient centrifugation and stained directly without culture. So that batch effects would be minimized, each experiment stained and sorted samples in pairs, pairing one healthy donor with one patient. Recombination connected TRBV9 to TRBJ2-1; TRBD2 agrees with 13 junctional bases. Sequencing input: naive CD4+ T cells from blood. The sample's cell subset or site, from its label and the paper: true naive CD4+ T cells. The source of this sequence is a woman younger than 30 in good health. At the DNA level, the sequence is TGTGCCAGCAGCGTCGGACTAGCGGGAGATAATGAGCAGTTCTTC. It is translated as CASSVGLAGDNEQFF. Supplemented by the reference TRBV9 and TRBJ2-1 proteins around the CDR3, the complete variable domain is DSGVTQTPKHLITATGQRVTLRCSPRSGDLSVYWYQQSLDQGLQFLIQYYNGEERAKGNILERFSAQQFPDLHSELNLSSLELGDSALYFCASSVGLAGDNEQFFGPGTRLTVL.